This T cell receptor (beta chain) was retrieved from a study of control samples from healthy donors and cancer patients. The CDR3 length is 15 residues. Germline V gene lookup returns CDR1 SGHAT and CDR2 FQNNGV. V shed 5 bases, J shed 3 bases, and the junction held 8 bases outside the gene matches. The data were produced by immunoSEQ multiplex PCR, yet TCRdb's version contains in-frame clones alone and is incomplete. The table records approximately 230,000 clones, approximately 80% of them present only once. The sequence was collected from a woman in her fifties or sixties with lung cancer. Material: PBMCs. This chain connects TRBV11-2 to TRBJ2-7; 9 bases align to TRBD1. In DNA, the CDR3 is TGTGCCAGCAGCGCGCTTTGGACAGGGGACTACGAGCAGTACTTC. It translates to CASSALWTGDYEQYF.